What follows is one TCR beta chain and its context. This clonotype was recorded at least ten times. It lacks a known antigen. Base qualities are not at hand, and no much larger clone is one base apart. The data are from a study of regulatory T cells in long-lasting Graves disease (dated by TCRdb to the early 2020s). For the study in its entirety: Newly diagnosed Graves' disease patients had taken antithyroid drugs for less than 3 months. Patients with persistent Graves' disease were compared with patients with newly diagnosed Graves' disease using TCR sequencing and RNA sequencing of peripheral blood. The study was conducted in China and was registered as a clinical trial. TCR sequencing covered around 13 persistent and approximately 20 newly diagnosed Graves' disease patients, 33 samples in total. Beyond this particular receptor, the publication reports: Only the TCR beta chain was sequenced and analyzed. Only peripheral blood was studied, because thyroid tissue, the primary lesion, was inaccessible. Persistent patients shared more public clonotypes among themselves (2,741) than newly diagnosed patients did (over 900). Lower TCR Shannon entropy and fewer highly expanded clones were observed in persistent Graves' disease patients than in newly diagnosed patients, which suggested clonal expansion. The authors acknowledged the small sample size as a limitation that may reduce accuracy. Persistent disease showed preferential use of TRBV28, TRBJ1-2 and TRBJ2-5, whereas newly diagnosed disease favored TRBV20-1 and TRBJ2-1.

Explained via the paper, the time point label denotes: newly diagnosed GD, antithyroid drugs for less than 3 months. For both TCR sequencing and RNA sequencing, RNA was extracted from PBMCs using TRIzol. Graves' disease was diagnosed according to American Thyroid Association guidelines. Patients for the study were recruited at an endocrinology department in Xi'an, China. Each patient gave roughly 10 milliliters of peripheral blood, collected in an EDTA anticoagulant tube. Ficoll Paque Plus density gradient separation was used to isolate PBMCs, and no additional T cell sorting was done. RNA quality was checked with an Agilent 2100 Bioanalyzer and agarose gel, and concentration with a NanoDrop 2000. V was cut back by 5 bases and J by 2 bases, leaving a gap of 12 bases between them. CDR1 MDHEN and CDR2 SYDVKM are derived from the germline V gene. The CDR3, from cysteine to phenylalanine, totals 14 residues. Only the CDR3 region is kept as DNA, spanning 42 bases read in frame from base 1.

The library was produced with multiplex PCR. Sequencing was carried out with an Illumina HiSeq 4000. TCR beta libraries were built with iRepertoire HTBI primers and Arm-PCR amplification of CDR3 regions. Before sequencing, the PCR products underwent gel purification. In the source study's methods: Gene usage analysis of CDR3 amino acid clonotypes used the 60 to 75 TRBV and fewer than 15 TRBJ segments found across samples. COPE and FqMerger were used to merge the filtered high-quality paired reads into contigs. BLAST was used to align contigs to IMGT TRBV, TRBD and TRBJ reference genes, and CDR3 was defined according to IMGT. Any clonotype with a frequency above 0.1% was classified as a highly expanded clone. Shannon entropy served as the measure of repertoire diversity, while the Gini coefficient captured V-J evenness. A clonotype was considered public if more than one individual shared it. TCRdb passed the public sequencing reads through fastp at Q25 and MiXCR, retaining productive beta sequences. One record per CDR3 amino acid sequence lists the most common genes and DNA. The V and J calls, along with clone size, are taken from TCRdb and not from the paper's own processing. This sample holds approximately 350,000 distinct CDR3 sequences; approximately 12% were observed only once. The leading ten clones occupy about 20% of the sample.

This same sample was also part of a study on T cells in Graves' hyperthyroidism and ophthalmopathy. In that second paper, the authors write: Graves' hyperthyroidism was defined as stable when no progression to ophthalmopathy occurred over 18 months of follow-up. Hyperthyroidism patients were newly diagnosed, with disease duration under 2 months, and aged 18 to 65 years. Any patient with an uncontrolled infection, another autoimmune disease, pregnancy or lactation was excluded. Diagnoses relied on clinical symptoms, serum thyroxine and TRAb, thyroid ultrasound and orbital computed tomography. A first-round RT-PCR of the TCR CDR3 used the HTBI primer set with the Qiagen OneStep RT-PCR kit. Blood samples also contained most of the expanded thyroid clonotypes (frequency above 0.001), which suggests that blood repertoires may reflect thyroid immune responses. In cross-validation, a model built on a 13 V-J signature told ophthalmopathy apart from stable hyperthyroidism with over 85% sensitivity and roughly 82% specificity, and in testing the same model reached 80%/75%. In validation, progression to ophthalmopathy was predicted by the model with almost 71% sensitivity and 72.22% specificity, a median of approximately 7.1 months before onset. A discovery cohort of about 96 patients, about 40 with Graves' ophthalmopathy and 57 with stable Graves' hyperthyroidism, was used to find distinguishing TCR V-J signatures. Prospective prediction of ophthalmopathy was tested in an independent validation cohort consisting of some 20 hyperthyroidism patients and around 17 patients who later progressed to ophthalmopathy. The 75 to 100 discovery patients were randomly divided into training and test sets at a 7:3 ratio. In addition, the study compared T-cell repertoires in thyroid tissue and in blood from roughly 6 Graves' hyperthyroidism patients. Following sampling, methimazole starting at 30 mg daily was given to hyperthyroidism patients, and high-dose intravenous methylprednisolone was given to ophthalmopathy patients. A second multiplex PCR round built the libraries, followed by size selection and purification. The libraries were sequenced on an Illumina HiSeq2000 using paired-end 100 bp reads. SOAPnuke was used to process the raw data, with reads discarded if the reads contained adapters or uncalled bases, had a mean Phred below 15, or lacked an exact constant-primer or identifier match. High-quality paired reads were merged with COPE v1.2.5, and unique nucleotide sequences were defined as clonotypes. MiTCR v1.1 was used to align the clonotypes against IMGT TRBV, TRBD and TRBJ reference segments. The analysis included only V-J combinations with a frequency above 0.0001, which together covered roughly 99% of the repertoires. The TCS score was defined as the ratio of F50 (clonal expansion) to E x V (chaos), calculated using BLOSUM62-based TCRdist between CDR3 peptides within each V-J. Welch's t-statistics and random forest reduced roughly 530 V-J features to 10 to 15, which were used in a naive Bayes classifier (R e1071). Sample size was not statistically predetermined, and investigators were not blinded to group allocation. According to the paper, TCR Vbeta CDR3 sequencing was carried out on some 130 peripheral blood samples, which came from 40 to 45 ophthalmopathy, approximately 72 hyperthyroidism and some 17 progressor patients.

This sample comprised peripheral blood mononuclear cells (PBMCs), obtained at new diagnosis, from a patient treated with antithyroid drugs. The chain is made from TRBV28 and TRBJ1-1, with the D segment identity uncertain. This TCR was sampled from a woman between 18 and 29 years old with Graves disease. Donor details come from another sample of the same person, matched by shared clones. DNA sequence: TGTGCCAGCAGTCCACATCAGGTTAACACTGAAGCTTTCTTT. It specifies CASSPHQVNTEAFF.